Following are 3 T cell receptor beta chains from one sample sequenced in a study of TIL therapy for anti-PD-1-resistant metastatic lung cancer. This was the immunoSEQ v3 assay. Profiled with immunoSEQ multiplex PCR; TCRdb holds only in-frame clones, not every one. The table records about 2,000 clones, around four fifths of them present only once. Time point in this sample: pre-treatment sample, taken before nivolumab and TIL therapy. Tumor tissue came from excised metastases, mostly pleural nodules or supraclavicular lymph nodes. Sample: tumor tissue, taken at baseline. The source is a person between 30 and 79 years old with non-small cell lung cancer.

The table lists this clone with a few counts. The rearrangement uses TRBV11-2 and TRBJ2-7; D is undetermined. The germline gives CDR1 SGHAT, CDR2 FQNNGV. This CDR3 spans 12 amino acids. The V end lost 4 bases, the J end lost 2 bases, and 6 bases lay between the germline ends. The CDR3 is CASSSVAYEQYF. As DNA, the CDR3 is TGTGCCAGCAGCTCCGTTGCCTACGAGCAGTACTTC.

This rearrangement joins TRBV5-1 to TRBJ2-3, with D maybe TRBD1 (6 bases). The V and J ends lost 0 bases and 4 bases respectively, with 24 bases between them. CDR1 is SGHRS and CDR2 is YFSETQ in the germline V gene. This CDR3 spans 19 amino acids. This CDR3 is CASSLEGQLVPNWADTQYF. The CDR3 DNA reads as TGCGCCAGCAGCTTGGAAGGACAGCTGGTCCCGAACTGGGCAGATACGCAGTATTTT. The variable domain in full, with the rest retrieved from reference TRBV5-1 and TRBJ2-3, is KAGVTQTPRYLIKTRGQQVTLSCSPISGHRSVSWYQQTPGQGLQFLFEYFSETQRNKGNFPGRFSGRQFSNSRSEMNVSTLELGDSALYLCASSLEGQLVPNWADTQYFGPGTRLTVL.

V and J are TRBV6-5 and TRBJ2-3; no definite D call. The V gene's germline CDR1 is MNHEY and CDR2 SVGAGI. Trimming pared 3 bases from V and 0 bases from J, leaving 10 bases between. The CDR3 is 15 residues long. CDR3 nucleotide sequence: TGTGCCAGCAGTTATTCGACCGCTAGCACAGATACGCAGTATTTT. Translation: CASSYSTASTDTQYF.